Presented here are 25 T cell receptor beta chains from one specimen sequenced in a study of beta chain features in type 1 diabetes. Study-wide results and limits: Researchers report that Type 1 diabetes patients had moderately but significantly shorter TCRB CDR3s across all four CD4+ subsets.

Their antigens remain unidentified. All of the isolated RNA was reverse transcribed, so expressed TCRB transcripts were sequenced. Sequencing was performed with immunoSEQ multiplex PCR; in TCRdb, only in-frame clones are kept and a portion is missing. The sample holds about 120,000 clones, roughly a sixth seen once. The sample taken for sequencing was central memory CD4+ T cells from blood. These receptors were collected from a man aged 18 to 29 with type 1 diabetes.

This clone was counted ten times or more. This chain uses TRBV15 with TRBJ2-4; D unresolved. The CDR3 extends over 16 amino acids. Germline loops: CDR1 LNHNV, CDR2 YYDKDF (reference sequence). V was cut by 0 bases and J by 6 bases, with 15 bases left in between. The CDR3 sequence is CATSRDPPGTANIQYF. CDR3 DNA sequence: TGTGCCACCAGCAGAGATCCCCCAGGTACGGCAAACATTCAGTACTTC.

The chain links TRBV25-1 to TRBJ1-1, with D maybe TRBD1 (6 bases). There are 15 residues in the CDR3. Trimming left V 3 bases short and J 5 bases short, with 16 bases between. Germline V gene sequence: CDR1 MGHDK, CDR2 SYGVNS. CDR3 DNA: TGTGCCAGCAGTGATGATTGGGGGGCTTGGACTGAAGCTTTCTTT. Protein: CASSDDWGAWTEAFF.

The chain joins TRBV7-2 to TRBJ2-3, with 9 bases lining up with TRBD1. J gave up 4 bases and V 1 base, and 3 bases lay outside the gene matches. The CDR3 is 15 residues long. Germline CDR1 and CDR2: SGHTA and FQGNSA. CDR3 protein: CASSLGDRVPDTQYF. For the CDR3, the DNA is TGTGCCAGCAGCTTAGGGGACAGGGTACCAGATACGCAGTATTTT.

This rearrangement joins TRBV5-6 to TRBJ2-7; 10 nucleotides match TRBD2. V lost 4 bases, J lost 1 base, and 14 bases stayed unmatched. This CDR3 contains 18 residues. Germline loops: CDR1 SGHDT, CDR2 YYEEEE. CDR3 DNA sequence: TGTGCCAGCAGCACTACTGCATCAGCGGGAGGGCCATCCTACGAGCAGTACTTC. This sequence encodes CASSTTASAGGPSYEQYF.

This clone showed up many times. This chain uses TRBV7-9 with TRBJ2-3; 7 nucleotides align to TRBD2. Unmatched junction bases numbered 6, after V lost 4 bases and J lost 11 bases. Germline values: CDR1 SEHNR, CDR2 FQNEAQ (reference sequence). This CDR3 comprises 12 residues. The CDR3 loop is CASSSLAAEQYF. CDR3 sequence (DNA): TGTGCCAGCAGCTCTCTAGCGGCTGAGCAGTATTTT. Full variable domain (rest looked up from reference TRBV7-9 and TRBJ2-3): DTGVSQNPRHKITKRGQNVTFRCDPISEHNRLYWYRQTLGQGPEFLTYFQNEAQLEKSRLLSDRFSAERPKGSFSTLEIQRTEQGDSAMYLCASSSLAAEQYFGPGTRLTVL.

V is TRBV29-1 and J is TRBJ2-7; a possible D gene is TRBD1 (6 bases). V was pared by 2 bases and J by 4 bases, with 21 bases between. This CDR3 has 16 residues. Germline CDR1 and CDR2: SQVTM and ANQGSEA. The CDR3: CSVESGRQEGSYEQYF. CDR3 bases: TGCAGCGTTGAAAGCGGTCGACAGGAAGGGAGTTACGAGCAGTACTTC.

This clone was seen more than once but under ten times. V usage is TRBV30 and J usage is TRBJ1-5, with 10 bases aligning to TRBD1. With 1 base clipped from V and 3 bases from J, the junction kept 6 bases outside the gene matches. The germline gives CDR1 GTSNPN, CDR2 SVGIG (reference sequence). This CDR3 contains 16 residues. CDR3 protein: CAWSADRGGPNQPQHF. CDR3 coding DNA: TGTGCCTGGAGTGCGGACAGGGGGGGTCCCAATCAGCCCCAGCATTTT.

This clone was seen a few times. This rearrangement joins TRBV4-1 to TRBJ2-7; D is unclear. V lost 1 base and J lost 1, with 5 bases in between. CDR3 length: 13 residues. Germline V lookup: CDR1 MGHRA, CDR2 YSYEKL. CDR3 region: CASSQVPSYEQYF. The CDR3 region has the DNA TGCGCCAGCAGCCAAGTTCCGTCCTACGAGCAGTACTTC.

CDR3 sequence: CASSPTDSTAFEQFF. The CDR3 region has the DNA TGCGCCAGCAGCCCGACGGACTCCACTGCGTTTGAGCAGTTCTTC. This chain joins TRBV5-1 and TRBJ2-1; possibly TRBD2 for D (5 bases). Looked up from germline, CDR1 is SGHRS and CDR2 is YFSETQ. V was cut by 4 bases and J by 9 bases, with 20 bases left in between. CDR3 length: 15 amino acids.

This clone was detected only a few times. CDR3 DNA sequence: TGTGCCAGCAGCAGCCAGGGATCATCTGGAAACACCATATATTTT. Its translation is CASSSQGSSGNTIYF. V gene TRBV21-1 combines with J gene TRBJ1-3; the table names TRBD1, a call not compared with the DNA. TRBV21-1 is described as a pseudogene. The CDR3 has 15 residues.

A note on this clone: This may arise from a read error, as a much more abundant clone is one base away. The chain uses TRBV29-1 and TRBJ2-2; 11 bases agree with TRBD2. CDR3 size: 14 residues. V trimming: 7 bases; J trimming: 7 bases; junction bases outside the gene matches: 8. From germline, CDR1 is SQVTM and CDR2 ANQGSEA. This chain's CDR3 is CSGLAGGPGGELFF. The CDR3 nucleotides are TGCAGCGGTTTAGCGGGAGGGCCCGGCGGGGAGCTGTTTTTT.

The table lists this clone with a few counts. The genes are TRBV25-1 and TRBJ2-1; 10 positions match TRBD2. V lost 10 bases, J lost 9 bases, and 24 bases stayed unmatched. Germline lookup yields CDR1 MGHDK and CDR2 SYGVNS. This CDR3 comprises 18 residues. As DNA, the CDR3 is TGTGCCACCATTCCCCACGCCGGTAGCGGGAGGCCACCAGGTGAGCAGTTCTTC. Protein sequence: CATIPHAGSGRPPGEQFF. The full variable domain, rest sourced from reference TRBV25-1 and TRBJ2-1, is EADIYQTPRYLVIGTGKKITLECSQTMGHDKMYWYQQDPGMELHLIHYSYGVNSTEKGDLSSESTVSRIRTEHFPLTLESARPSHTSQYLCATIPHAGSGRPPGEQFFGPGTRLTVL.

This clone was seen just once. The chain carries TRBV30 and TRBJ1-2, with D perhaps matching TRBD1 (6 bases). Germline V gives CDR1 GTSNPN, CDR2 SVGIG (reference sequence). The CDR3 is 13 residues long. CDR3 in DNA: TGTGCTTACGAGGGCCAGGGGCCAGATGGCTACACCTTC. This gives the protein CAYEGQGPDGYTF.

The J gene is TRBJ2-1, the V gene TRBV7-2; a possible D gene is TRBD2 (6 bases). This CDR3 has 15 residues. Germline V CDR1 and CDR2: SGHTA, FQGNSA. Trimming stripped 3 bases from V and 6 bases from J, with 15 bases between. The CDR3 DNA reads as TGTGCCAGCAGCTTTTCGGGGGACCCAGCCAATGAGCAGTTCTTC. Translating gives CASSFSGDPANEQFF.

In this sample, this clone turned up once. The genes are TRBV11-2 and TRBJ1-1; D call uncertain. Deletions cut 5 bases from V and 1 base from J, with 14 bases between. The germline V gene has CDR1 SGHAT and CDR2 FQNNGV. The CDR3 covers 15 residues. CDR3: CASSASPTANTEAFF. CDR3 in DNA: TGTGCCAGCAGCGCCTCGCCTACAGCGAACACTGAAGCTTTCTTT.

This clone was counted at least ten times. The CDR3 sequence: CASSSHGRDTDTQYF. The DNA of the CDR3 is TGCGCCAGCAGCTCCCACGGCAGAGACACAGATACGCAGTATTTT. J is TRBJ2-3 and V is TRBV5-1; no definite D call. CDR1 SGHRS and CDR2 YFSETQ come from the germline V gene. Trimming took 3 bases from V and 2 from J, leaving 13 bases between them. CDR3 length equals 15 residues.

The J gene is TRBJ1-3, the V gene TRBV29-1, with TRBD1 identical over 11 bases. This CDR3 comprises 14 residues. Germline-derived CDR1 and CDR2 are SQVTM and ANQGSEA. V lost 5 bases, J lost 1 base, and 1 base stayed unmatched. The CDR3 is CSVWDRGSGNTIYF. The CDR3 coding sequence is TGCAGCGTTTGGGACAGGGGGTCTGGAAACACCATATATTTT.

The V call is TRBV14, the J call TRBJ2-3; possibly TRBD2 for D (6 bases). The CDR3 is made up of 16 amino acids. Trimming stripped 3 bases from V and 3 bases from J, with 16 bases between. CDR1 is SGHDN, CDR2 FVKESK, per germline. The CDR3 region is CASSQWRRGRTDTQYF. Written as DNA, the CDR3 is TGTGCCAGCAGCCAGTGGAGGAGGGGCAGAACAGATACGCAGTATTTT.

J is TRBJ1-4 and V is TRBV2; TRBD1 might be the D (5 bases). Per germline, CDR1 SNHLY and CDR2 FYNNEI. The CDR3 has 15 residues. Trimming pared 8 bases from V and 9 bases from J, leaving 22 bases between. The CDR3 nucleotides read TGTGCCAGCGCCTTGACCGGGACGCCTGGGAAAAAACTGTTTTTT. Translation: CASALTGTPGKKLFF.

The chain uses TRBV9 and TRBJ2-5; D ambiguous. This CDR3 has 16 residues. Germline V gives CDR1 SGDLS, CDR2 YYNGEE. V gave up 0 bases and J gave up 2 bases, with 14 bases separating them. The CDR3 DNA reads TGTGCCAGCAGCGTAGGAACTATAGGTTTGCAAGAGACCCAGTACTTC. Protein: CASSVGTIGLQETQYF.

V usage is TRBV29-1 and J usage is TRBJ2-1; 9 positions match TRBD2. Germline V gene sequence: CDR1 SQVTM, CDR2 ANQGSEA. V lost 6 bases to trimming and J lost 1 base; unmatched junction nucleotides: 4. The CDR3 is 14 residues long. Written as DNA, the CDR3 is TGCAGCGTGGGGACTAGCTTTTCCTACAATGAGCAGTTCTTC. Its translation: CSVGTSFSYNEQFF.

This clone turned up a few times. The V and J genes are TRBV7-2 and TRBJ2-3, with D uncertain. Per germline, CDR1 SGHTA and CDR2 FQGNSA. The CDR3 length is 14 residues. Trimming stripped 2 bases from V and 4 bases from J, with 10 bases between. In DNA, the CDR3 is TGTGCCAGCAGCTTAACCTCCTCGGCAGATACGCAGTATTTT. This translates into CASSLTSSADTQYF.

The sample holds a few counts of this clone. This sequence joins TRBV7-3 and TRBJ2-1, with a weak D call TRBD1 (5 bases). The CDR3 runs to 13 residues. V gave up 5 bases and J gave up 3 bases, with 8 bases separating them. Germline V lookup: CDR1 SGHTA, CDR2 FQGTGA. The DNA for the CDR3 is TGTGCCAGCAGCGTTGACAGCTACAATGAGCAGTTCTTC. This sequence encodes CASSVDSYNEQFF.

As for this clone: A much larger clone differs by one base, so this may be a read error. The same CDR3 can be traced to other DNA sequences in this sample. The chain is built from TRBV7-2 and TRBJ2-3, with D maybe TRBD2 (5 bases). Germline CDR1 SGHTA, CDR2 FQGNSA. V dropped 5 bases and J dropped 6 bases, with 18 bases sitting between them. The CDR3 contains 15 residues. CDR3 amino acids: CASSPGLITTDTQYF. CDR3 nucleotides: TGTGCCAGCAGCCCAGGACTGATTACAACGGATACGCAGTATTTT.

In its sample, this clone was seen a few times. In nucleotides, the CDR3 is TGTGCCAGCAGTTTCGGACCTTCGGACTACGAGCAGTACTTC. Translated: CASSFGPSDYEQYF. The chain joins TRBV7-2 to TRBJ2-7; no clear D gene. The V end lost 6 bases, the J end lost 3 bases, and 15 bases lay between the germline ends. This CDR3 has 14 residues. Looked up from germline, CDR1 is SGHTA and CDR2 is FQGNSA.